A selection of T cell receptor beta chains follows, all from one sample in a study of T cell repertoires in cytomegalovirus infection. TCRdb re-called the reads through MiXCR, storing one row per CDR3 protein. The sample has about 570,000 distinct CDR3 sequences, 40% seen once. These receptors have no identified antigens. Sequencing was performed on cultured PBMCs, taken from culture after CMV antigen stimulation. The receptors originated from a human donor in good health (CMV status not recorded). Some clones in this sample may be carry-over from other donors' samples. CDR3s include the opening cysteine and the closing phenylalanine or tryptophan. A D gene is named only where the DNA matches it firmly. Only some rows state a clone size, as once, few, many or a class for expanded clones.

TRBJ2-7 TRBD2 TRBV7-6 NA CASSFGLALGEQYF TGTGCCAGCAGCTTCGGACTAGCACTAGGGGAGCAGTACTTC
TRBJ1-1 NA TRBV7-2 once CASSLVGGSEAFF TGTGCCAGCAGCTTAGTGGGGGGGTCTGAAGCTTTCTTT
TRBJ2-2 TRBD2 TRBV7-2 NA CASSLARTSGSWNTGELFF TGTGCCAGCAGCTTAGCGAGGACTAGCGGCTCTTGGAACACCGGGGAGCTGTTTTTT
TRBJ1-4 NA TRBV7-2 NA CASRWTGENEKLFF TGTGCCAGCAGGTGGACCGGGGAAAATGAAAAACTGTTTTTT
TRBJ2-7 NA TRBV12-5 few CASGLFGRTADF TGTGCTAGTGGTTTGTTTGGTCGGACAGCTGACTTC
TRBJ2-2 TRBD1 TRBV12-3/TRBV12-4 NA CASNPGTGLTGELFF TGTGCCAGCAACCCCGGGACAGGGCTCACCGGGGAGCTGTTTTTT
TRBJ1-1 TRBD1 TRBV29-1 NA CSGRDRSIRENTEAFF TGCAGCGGTCGGGACAGAAGTATTCGGGAGAACACTGAAGCTTTCTTT
TRBJ1-2 NA TRBV18 few CASSPGTGQNYGYTF TGTGCCAGCTCACCTGGAACAGGGCAGAACTATGGCTACACCTTC
TRBJ2-2 NA TRBV7-2 NA CASSLLGTANTGELFF TGTGCCAGCAGCTTATTGGGGACGGCGAACACCGGGGAGCTGTTTTTT
TRBJ2-1 NA TRBV20-1 NA CSARDEKSGTYNEQFF TGCAGTGCTAGAGATGAAAAAAGCGGAACCTACAATGAGCAGTTCTTC
TRBJ1-3 TRBD1 TRBV7-2 many CASSSQGGFGNTIYF TGTGCCAGCAGCTCCCAAGGGGGCTTTGGAAACACCATATATTTT
TRBJ1-5 NA TRBV7-2 NA CASSLVGTNNQPQHF TGTGCCAGCAGCTTAGTGGGCACTAACAATCAGCCCCAGCATTTT
TRBJ2-1 NA TRBV7-9 NA CASSFPERSNNEQFF TGTGCCAGCAGCTTCCCAGAAAGGTCAAACAATGAGCAGTTCTTC
TRBJ2-3 TRBD2 TRBV7-2 many CASSEVAGGGRNTQYF TGTGCCAGCAGCGAGGTAGCGGGGGGCGGCCGAAATACGCAGTATTTT
TRBJ2-2 TRBD2 TRBV2 NA CASSDDLASGNTGELFF TGTGCCAGCAGTGATGACTTGGCTAGCGGGAACACCGGGGAGCTGTTTTTT
TRBJ1-4 NA TRBV19 NA CASSPWTSGEEKLFF TGTGCCAGTAGTCCCTGGACGTCGGGGGAAGAAAAACTGTTTTTT
TRBJ2-4 TRBD1 TRBV7-9 few CASRPPWGQGDIQYF TGTGCCAGCCGACCCCCGTGGGGACAGGGAGACATTCAGTACTTC
TRBJ2-7 TRBD2 TRBV7-2 NA CASSLPGLVVEQYF TGTGCCAGCAGCTTGCCCGGACTAGTCGTTGAGCAGTACTTC
TRBJ2-3 NA TRBV7-6 NA CASSLGGRDLADTQYF TGTGCCAGCAGCTTAGGCGGGCGGGATTTGGCAGATACGCAGTATTTT
TRBJ2-1 TRBD2 TRBV7-9 NA CASSWEPGTSTYNEQFF TGTGCCAGCAGCTGGGAACCCGGGACTAGTACCTACAATGAGCAGTTCTTC
TRBJ1-2 TRBD1 TRBV7-6 many CASSSRQGDIFGYTF TGTGCCAGCAGCTCTAGACAGGGGGATATCTTTGGCTACACCTTC
TRBJ1-6 NA TRBV2 NA CASSEGGRQSNSPLHF TGTGCCAGCAGTGAAGGGGGCAGGCAGTCTAATTCACCCCTCCACTTT